This T cell receptor (beta chain) was documented in a study of blood T cell repertoires in COVID-19. About the research overall: Sites in the United States, Italy and Spain provided acute and convalescent COVID-19 samples.

Trimming cost V 6 bases and J 4 bases, with 13 bases left between them. CDR3 length: 13 residues. Sequencing was performed with immunoSEQ multiplex PCR; in TCRdb, only in-frame clones are kept and a portion is missing. The repertoire includes 250,000 to 300,000 clones, around 81% of them detected once, and around 3.6% sits in the top ten. The sample holds a few counts of this clone. Sequenced: PBMCs or T cells enriched from blood (not recorded which). The rearrangement uses TRBV12-3 or TRBV12-4 and TRBJ2-7, with a possible D match to TRBD1 (6 bases). The sequence came from a man aged 50 to 60 who had recovered from COVID-19. The CDR3: CASSKDTGYEQYF. Written as DNA, the CDR3 is TGTGCCAGCAGCAAGGATACAGGGTACGAGCAGTACTTC.